The 4 T cell receptor beta chains below all came from one sample that was sequenced in a study of blood T cell repertoires in COVID-19. TCRdb's table, derived via immunoSEQ multiplex PCR, lists solely in-frame clones and lacks some. The sample holds about 190,000 clones; 84% are singletons and the top ten take roughly 14%. Specimen: peripheral blood. The receptors shown here come from a man between 25 and 39 years old with active or convalescent COVID-19.

The CDR3: CASSIDSDNQPQHF. CDR3 nucleotide sequence: TGTGCCAGTAGTATTGATTCAGACAATCAGCCCCAGCATTTT. V is TRBV19 and J is TRBJ1-5; no reliable D call. The ends were cut back, 3 bases at V and 3 bases at J, with 9 bases in the middle. This CDR3 has 14 amino acids. CDR1 and CDR2 from the germline V gene are LNHDA and SQIVND (reference sequence).

V usage is TRBV4-3 and J usage is TRBJ1-3, with TRBD1 identical over 7 bases. The germline gives CDR1 LGHNA, CDR2 YSLEER. The CDR3 is 17 residues long. Losses at the gene ends were 4 bases for V and 2 bases for J; bases not matched to a gene: 11. The CDR3 nucleotides read TGCGCCAGCAGCCTCACTTACAGGGGTGCTGCTGGAAACACCATATATTTT. Its protein is CASSLTYRGAAGNTIYF.

The gene calls are TRBV7-8 and TRBJ2-7, with 9 bases fitting TRBD2. V was clipped by 1 base and J by 7 bases; unmatched bases: 11. In germline, CDR1 is SGHVS, CDR2 FQNEAQ. The CDR3 is 16 residues long. The CDR3 spells CASSLGRLAAKGEQYF. Here the CDR3 DNA reads TGTGCCAGCAGCTTAGGACGACTAGCGGCAAAAGGAGAGCAGTACTTC.

The CDR3 nucleotides are TGTGCCAGCAGTCAGGGACAGGGGGACGTCAACTATGGCTACACCTTC. Encoded protein: CASSQGQGDVNYGYTF. This chain uses TRBV6-2 or TRBV6-3 with TRBJ1-2; 11 bases map to TRBD1. The germline CDR1 and CDR2 sequences are MNHEY and SVGEGT. Germline trimming cut 5 bases from V and 2 bases from J; bases unmatched to any gene: 7. This CDR3 has 16 residues.